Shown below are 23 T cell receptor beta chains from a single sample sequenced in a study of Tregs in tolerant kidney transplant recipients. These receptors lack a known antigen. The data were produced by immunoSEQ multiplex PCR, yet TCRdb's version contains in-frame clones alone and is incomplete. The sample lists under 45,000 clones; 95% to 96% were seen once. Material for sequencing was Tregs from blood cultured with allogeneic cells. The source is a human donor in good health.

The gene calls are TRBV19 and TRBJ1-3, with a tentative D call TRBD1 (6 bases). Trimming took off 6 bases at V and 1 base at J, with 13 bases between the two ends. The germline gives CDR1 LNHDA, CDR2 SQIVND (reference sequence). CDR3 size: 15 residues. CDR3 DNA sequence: TGTGCCAGTAGGTCAATGACAGGATCTGGAAACACCATATATTTT. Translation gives CASRSMTGSGNTIYF.

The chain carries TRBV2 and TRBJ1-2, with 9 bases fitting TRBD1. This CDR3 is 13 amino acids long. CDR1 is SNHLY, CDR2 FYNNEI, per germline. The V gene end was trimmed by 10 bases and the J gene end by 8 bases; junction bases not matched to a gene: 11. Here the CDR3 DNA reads TGTGCCACCGTCTGGACAGGGGCTCAAGGCTACACCTTC. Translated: CATVWTGAQGYTF.

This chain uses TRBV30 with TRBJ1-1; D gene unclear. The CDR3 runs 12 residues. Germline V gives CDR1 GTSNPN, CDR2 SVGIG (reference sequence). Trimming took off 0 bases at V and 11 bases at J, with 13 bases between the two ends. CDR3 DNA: TGTGCCTGGAGTGTAGCCCGATATGAGGCTTTCTTT. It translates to CAWSVARYEAFF.

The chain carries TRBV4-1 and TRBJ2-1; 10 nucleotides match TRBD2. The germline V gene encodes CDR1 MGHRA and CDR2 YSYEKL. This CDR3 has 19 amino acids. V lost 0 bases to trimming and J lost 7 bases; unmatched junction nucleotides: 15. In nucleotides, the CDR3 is TGCGCCAGCAGCCAAGAGGAGGCGGCTAGCGGGAGTCTGTGGAATGAGCAGTTCTTC. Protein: CASSQEEAASGSLWNEQFF.

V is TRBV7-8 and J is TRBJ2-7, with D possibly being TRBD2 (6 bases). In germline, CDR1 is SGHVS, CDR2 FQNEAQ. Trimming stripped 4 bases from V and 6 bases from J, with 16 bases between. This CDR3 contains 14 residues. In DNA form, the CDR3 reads TGTGCCAGCAGCTATGGGTTCGCAGCGGGCGAGCAGTACTTC. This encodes CASSYGFAAGEQYF.

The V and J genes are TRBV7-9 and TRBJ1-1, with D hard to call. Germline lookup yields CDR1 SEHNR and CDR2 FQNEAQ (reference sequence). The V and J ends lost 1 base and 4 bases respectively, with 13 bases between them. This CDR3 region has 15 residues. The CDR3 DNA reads TGTGCCAGCAGCTTAGGAGCCAGCGCGAGCACTGAAGCTTTCTTT. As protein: CASSLGASASTEAFF.

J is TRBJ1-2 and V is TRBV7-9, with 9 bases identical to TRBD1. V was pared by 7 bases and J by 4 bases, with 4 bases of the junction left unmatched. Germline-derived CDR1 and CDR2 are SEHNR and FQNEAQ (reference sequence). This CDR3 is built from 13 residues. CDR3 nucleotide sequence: TGTGCCAGCAACAGGGACAGGGCCTATGGCTACACCTTC. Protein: CASNRDRAYGYTF.

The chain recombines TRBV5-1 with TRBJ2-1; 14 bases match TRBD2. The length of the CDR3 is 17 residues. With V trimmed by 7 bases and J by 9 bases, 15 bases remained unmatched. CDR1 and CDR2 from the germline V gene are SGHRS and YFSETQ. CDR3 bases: TGCGCCAGCTCAGGGACTAGCGGGAGTTCTGGAGTAGGTGAGCAGTTCTTC. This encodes CASSGTSGSSGVGEQFF.

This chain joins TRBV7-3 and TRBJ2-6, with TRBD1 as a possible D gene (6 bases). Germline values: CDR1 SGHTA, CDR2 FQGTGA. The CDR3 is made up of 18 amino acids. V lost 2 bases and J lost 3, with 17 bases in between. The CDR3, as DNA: TGTGCCAGCAGCTTACAGCAGTGGACAGCGCATGGGGCCAACGTCCTGACTTTC. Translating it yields CASSLQQWTAHGANVLTF.

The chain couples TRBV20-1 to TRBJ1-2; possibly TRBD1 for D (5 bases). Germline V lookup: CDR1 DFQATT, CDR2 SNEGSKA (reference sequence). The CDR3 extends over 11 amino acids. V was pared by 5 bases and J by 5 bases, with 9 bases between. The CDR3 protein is CSAGTGYGYTF. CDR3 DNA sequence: TGCAGTGCTGGAACAGGTTATGGCTACACCTTC.

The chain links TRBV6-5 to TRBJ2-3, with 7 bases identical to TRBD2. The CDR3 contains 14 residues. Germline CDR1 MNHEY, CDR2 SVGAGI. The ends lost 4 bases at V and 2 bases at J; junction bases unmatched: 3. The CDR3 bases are TGTGCCAGCAGTTCTCGACTAGCCACAGATACGCAGTATTTT. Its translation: CASSSRLATDTQYF.

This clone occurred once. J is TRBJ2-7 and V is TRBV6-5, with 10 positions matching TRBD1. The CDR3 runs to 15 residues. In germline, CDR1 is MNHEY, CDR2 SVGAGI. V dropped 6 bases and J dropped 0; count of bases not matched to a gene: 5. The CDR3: CASRGDRGSSYEQYF. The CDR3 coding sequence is TGTGCCAGCAGAGGGGACAGGGGAAGCTCCTACGAGCAGTACTTC.

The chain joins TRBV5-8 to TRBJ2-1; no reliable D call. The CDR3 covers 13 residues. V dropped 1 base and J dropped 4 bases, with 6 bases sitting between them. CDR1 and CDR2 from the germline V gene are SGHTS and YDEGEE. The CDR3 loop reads CASSLSGYNEQFF. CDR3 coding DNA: TGTGCCAGCAGCTTGTCAGGATACAATGAGCAGTTCTTC.

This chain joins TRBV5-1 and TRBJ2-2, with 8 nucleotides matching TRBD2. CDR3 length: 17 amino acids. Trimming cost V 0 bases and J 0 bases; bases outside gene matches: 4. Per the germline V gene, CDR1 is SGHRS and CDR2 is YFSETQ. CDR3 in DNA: TGCGCCAGCAGCTTGGCCTTGGGACTAGCGAACACCGGGGAGCTGTTTTTT. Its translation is CASSLALGLANTGELFF.

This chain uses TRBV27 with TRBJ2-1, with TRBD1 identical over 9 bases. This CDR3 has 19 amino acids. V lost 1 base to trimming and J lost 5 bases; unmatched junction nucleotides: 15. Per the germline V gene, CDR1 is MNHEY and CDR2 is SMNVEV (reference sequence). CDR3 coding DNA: TGTGCCAGCAGTTTATTGTCGGGACAGGGTAAACAGTACGACAATGAGCAGTTCTTC. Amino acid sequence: CASSLLSGQGKQYDNEQFF.

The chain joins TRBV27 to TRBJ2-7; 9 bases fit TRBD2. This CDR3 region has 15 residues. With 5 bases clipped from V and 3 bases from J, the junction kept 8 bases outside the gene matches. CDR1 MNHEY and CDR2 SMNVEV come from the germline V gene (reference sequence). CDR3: CASSPKLAGLYEQYF. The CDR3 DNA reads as TGTGCCAGCAGTCCAAAACTAGCGGGCCTCTACGAGCAGTACTTC.

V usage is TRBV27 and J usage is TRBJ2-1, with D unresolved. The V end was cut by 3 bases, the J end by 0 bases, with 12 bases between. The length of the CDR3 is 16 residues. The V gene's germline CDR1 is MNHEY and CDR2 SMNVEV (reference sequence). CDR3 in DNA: TGTGCCAGCAGTTTCGGTGGGATCGGCTCCTACAATGAGCAGTTCTTC. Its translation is CASSFGGIGSYNEQFF.

CDR3 residues: CASSSPRKGNTGELFF. For the CDR3, the DNA is TGTGCCAGCAGTTCACCCAGGAAAGGGAACACCGGGGAGCTGTTTTTT. The chain links TRBV27 to TRBJ2-2; D not certain. Germline assignment: CDR1 MNHEY and CDR2 SMNVEV (reference sequence). The CDR3 spans 16 residues. With 4 bases removed from V and 1 base from J, the gap between germline ends came to 13 bases.

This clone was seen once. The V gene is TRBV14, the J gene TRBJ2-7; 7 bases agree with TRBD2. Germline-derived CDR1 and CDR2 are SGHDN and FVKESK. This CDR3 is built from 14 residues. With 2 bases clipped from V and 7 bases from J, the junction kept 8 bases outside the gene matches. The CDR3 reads CASSQSAGEVEQYF. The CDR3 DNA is TGTGCCAGCAGCCAATCCGCGGGAGAGGTAGAGCAGTACTTC.

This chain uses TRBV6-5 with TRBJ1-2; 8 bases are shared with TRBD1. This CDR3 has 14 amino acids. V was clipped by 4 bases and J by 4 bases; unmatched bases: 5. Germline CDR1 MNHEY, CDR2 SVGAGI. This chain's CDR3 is CASSFTGGVYGYTF. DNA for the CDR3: TGTGCCAGCAGTTTCACAGGGGGGGTCTATGGCTACACCTTC.

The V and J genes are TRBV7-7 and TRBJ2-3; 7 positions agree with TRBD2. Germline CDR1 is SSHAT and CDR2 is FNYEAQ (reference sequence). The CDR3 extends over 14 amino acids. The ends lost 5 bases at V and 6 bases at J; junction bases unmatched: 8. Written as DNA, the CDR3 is TGTGCCAGCAGCCCCGGGACTACCGGGGATACGCAGTATTTT. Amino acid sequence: CASSPGTTGDTQYF.

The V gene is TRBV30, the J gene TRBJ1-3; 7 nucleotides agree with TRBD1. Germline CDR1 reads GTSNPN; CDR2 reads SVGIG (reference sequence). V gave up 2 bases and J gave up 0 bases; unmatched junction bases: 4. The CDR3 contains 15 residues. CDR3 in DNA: TGTGCCTGGAGTCTAGGGACAGTCTCTGGAAACACCATATATTTT. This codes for CAWSLGTVSGNTIYF.

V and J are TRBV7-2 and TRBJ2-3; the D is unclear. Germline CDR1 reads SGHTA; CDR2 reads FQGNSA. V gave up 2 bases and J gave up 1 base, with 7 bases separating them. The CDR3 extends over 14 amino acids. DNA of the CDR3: TGTGCCAGCAGCTTAAGGTTCCGCACAGATACGCAGTATTTT. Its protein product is CASSLRFRTDTQYF.